The 28 T cell receptor beta chains given below trace back to one sample, sequenced in a study of control samples from healthy donors and cancer patients. This table comes from immunoSEQ multiplex PCR, and its TCRdb copy is limited to in-frame clones, with some not included. The sample holds approximately 150,000 clones, about 90% seen once. Input material: blood. The receptors were gathered from a man aged 18 to 29 in good health.

The rearrangement links TRBV4-3 to TRBJ2-1; unclear D gene. The germline gives CDR1 LGHNA, CDR2 YSLEER. Trimming stripped 0 bases from V and 5 bases from J, with 17 bases between. The CDR3 covers 17 residues. The CDR3 loop is CASSQDSGLVLDNEQFF. The DNA of the CDR3 is TGCGCCAGCAGCCAAGATTCTGGGCTAGTATTAGACAATGAGCAGTTCTTC.

This clone was seen a few times. The genes are TRBV18 and TRBJ1-1; D remains ambiguous. Deletions cut 5 bases from V and 2 bases from J, with 12 bases between. CDR1 and CDR2 from the germline V gene are KGHSH and LQKENI. This CDR3 region has 14 residues. CDR3 region: CASSGEGSNTEAFF. The CDR3 DNA reads TGTGCCAGCTCAGGGGAGGGCAGTAACACTGAAGCTTTCTTT. Combining the CDR3 with reference TRBV18 and TRBJ1-1 gives the whole variable domain NAGVMQNPRHLVRRRGQEARLRCSPMKGHSHVYWYRQLPEEGLKFMVYLQKENIIDESGMPKERFSAEFPKEGPSILRIQQVVRGDSAAYFCASSGEGSNTEAFFGQGTRLTVV.

This chain uses TRBV30 with TRBJ2-1; TRBD1 agrees at 7 bases. V gave up 3 bases and J gave up 5 bases; unmatched junction bases: 7. The CDR3 consists of 14 residues. Germline assignment: CDR1 GTSNPN and CDR2 SVGIG (reference sequence). The CDR3 DNA is TGTGCCTGGAGCTGGGACAGCCTCGACAATGAGCAGTTCTTC. This translates into CAWSWDSLDNEQFF.

This clone is a singleton in its sample. The V call is TRBV7-2, the J call TRBJ2-3; 8 nucleotides match TRBD1. The germline CDR1 and CDR2 sequences are SGHTA and FQGNSA. The V segment lost 5 bases and the J segment 6 bases; nucleotides outside the gene matches: 7. This CDR3 region has 14 residues. This CDR3 is CASSLGQGVDTQYF. CDR3 sequence (DNA): TGTGCCAGCAGCCTTGGACAGGGTGTGGATACGCAGTATTTT.

This chain joins TRBV28 and TRBJ1-5; weak D call: TRBD1 (5 bases). The CDR3 runs 17 residues. Per the germline V gene, CDR1 is MDHEN and CDR2 is SYDVKM. Trimming removed 6 bases from V and 7 bases from J, with 25 bases in between. DNA for the CDR3: TGTGCCAGCAGCTCCCCCCGGGACGGAATTTTTGTCCAGCCCCAGCATTTT. This translates into CASSSPRDGIFVQPQHF.

V usage is TRBV6-2 or TRBV6-3 and J usage is TRBJ2-7; no clear D. The CDR3 has 11 residues. V lost 6 bases to trimming and J lost 5 bases, with 8 bases between them. Germline CDR1 and CDR2: MNHEY and SVGEGT. The CDR3 region is CASSGFNEQYF. The CDR3 DNA reads TGTGCCAGCAGCGGCTTCAACGAGCAGTACTTC.

The rearrangement uses TRBV11-2 and TRBJ2-5; the D call may be TRBD1 or TRBD2 (6 bases each). With 1 base removed from V and 3 bases from J, the gap between germline ends came to 18 bases. CDR3 length equals 17 residues. Germline CDR1 and CDR2: SGHAT and FQNNGV. The CDR3 region has the DNA TGTGCCAGCAGCTTAGTGGTGGAGGGGGGTGGGGAAGAGACCCAGTACTTC. Translating gives CASSLVVEGGGEETQYF.

CDR3 DNA sequence: TGTGCCAGCAGCTTGGGACTAGCGGGGGCCGAGACCCAGTACTTC. Amino acids: CASSLGLAGAETQYF. This chain uses TRBV11-3 with TRBJ2-5; 14 bases map to TRBD2. V dropped 3 bases and J dropped 5; count of bases not matched to a gene: 2. Germline V CDR1 and CDR2: SGHNT, YENEEA. This CDR3 has 15 amino acids. Together with reference TRBV11-3 and TRBJ2-5, the CDR3 gives the full variable domain: EAGVVQSPRYKIIEKKQPVAFWCNPISGHNTLYWYLQNLGQGPELLIRYENEEAVDDSQLPKDRFSAERLKGVDSTLKIQPAELGDSAVYLCASSLGLAGAETQYFGPGTRLLVL.

For the CDR3, the DNA is TGTGCCAGCAGTTTTAGTAAGAGAGCCGGGACTAGCAGGATTTACGAGCAGTACTTC. Amino acid sequence: CASSFSKRAGTSRIYEQYF. The rearrangement uses TRBV27 and TRBJ2-7, with 9 bases matching TRBD2. V lost 3 bases, J lost 4 bases, and 19 bases stayed unmatched. Looked up from germline, CDR1 is MNHEY and CDR2 is SMNVEV (reference sequence). The CDR3 is 19 residues long.

V usage is TRBV9 and J usage is TRBJ2-1; D is undetermined. The CDR3 is 14 amino acids. V gave up 3 bases and J gave up 9 bases, with 16 bases separating them. The germline CDR1 and CDR2 sequences are SGDLS and YYNGEE. The CDR3 nucleotides are TGTGCCAGCAGCGACGCCGTAAGACTTGGTGAGCAGTTCTTC. It codes for CASSDAVRLGEQFF. Together with reference TRBV9 and TRBJ2-1, the CDR3 gives the full variable domain: DSGVTQTPKHLITATGQRVTLRCSPRSGDLSVYWYQQSLDQGLQFLIQYYNGEERAKGNILERFSAQQFPDLHSELNLSSLELGDSALYFCASSDAVRLGEQFFGPGTRLTVL.

V usage is TRBV11-1 and J usage is TRBJ2-7; D is unclear. V lost 5 bases and J lost 3, with 8 bases in between. This CDR3 has 12 amino acids. From germline, CDR1 is SGHAT and CDR2 FQDESV (reference sequence). This CDR3 is CASSENLYEQYF. Written as DNA, the CDR3 is TGTGCCAGCAGCGAAAATCTCTACGAGCAGTACTTC.

V gene TRBV7-2 combines with J gene TRBJ2-3; 8 bases line up with TRBD2. The CDR3 spans 17 residues. Trimming at V came to 4 bases and at J to 1 base, leaving 10 bases not matched to a gene. Per the germline V gene, CDR1 is SGHTA and CDR2 is FQGNSA. The CDR3 bases are TGTGCCAGCAGCTCGCCCCGGGGGGGGTATGGCACAGATACGCAGTATTTT. Amino acid sequence: CASSSPRGGYGTDTQYF.

V is TRBV7-3 and J is TRBJ2-5; D may correspond to TRBD1 or TRBD2 (5 bases each). Germline values: CDR1 SGHTA, CDR2 FQGTGA. The CDR3 covers 13 residues. The V and J ends lost 5 bases and 4 bases respectively, with 11 bases between them. Here the CDR3 DNA reads TGTGCCAGCAGCCCGGGGCTAGGAGAGACCCAGTACTTC. Its translation is CASSPGLGETQYF.

The chain is built from TRBV6-2 or TRBV6-3 and TRBJ1-1; D unclear. Germline CDR1 reads MNHEY; CDR2 reads SVGEGT. V was cut by 4 bases and J by 1 base, with 13 bases left in between. The CDR3 runs to 15 residues. The DNA of the CDR3 is TGTGCCAGCAGTTTTGAGGGATTGGGGAACACTGAAGCTTTCTTT. Its translation is CASSFEGLGNTEAFF.

The V gene is TRBV6-2 or TRBV6-3, the J gene TRBJ2-4; 14 bases map to TRBD2. Per germline, CDR1 MNHEY and CDR2 SVGEGT. The CDR3 extends over 18 amino acids. After removal of 0 bases from V and 5 bases from J, the junction contained 6 bases not matched to a gene. The CDR3 protein is CASSYSGTSGGPQNIQYF. The DNA of the CDR3 is TGTGCCAGCAGTTACTCCGGGACTAGCGGGGGCCCTCAAAACATTCAGTACTTC.

This clone was counted a single time. The chain links TRBV19 to TRBJ1-3; D ambiguous. V was trimmed by 4 bases and J by 0 bases, leaving 13 bases between them. CDR1 and CDR2 from the germline V gene are LNHDA and SQIVND (reference sequence). CDR3 length equals 16 residues. CDR3 nucleotides: TGTGCCAGTAGTAGACGTCGGCCCGGCTCTGGAAACACCATATATTTT. Translating gives CASSRRRPGSGNTIYF.

V gene TRBV7-2 combines with J gene TRBJ2-3, with 9 bases fitting TRBD2. Germline lookup yields CDR1 SGHTA and CDR2 FQGNSA. The CDR3 sequence is 15 residues long. The V and J ends lost 5 bases and 5 bases, in that order; junction bases with no gene match: 8. The CDR3 loop reads CASSREVAGVDTQYF. The CDR3, as DNA: TGTGCCAGCAGCCGGGAGGTAGCGGGGGTAGATACGCAGTATTTT.

V usage is TRBV2 and J usage is TRBJ2-7; D not certain. This CDR3 is 14 amino acids long. Germline-derived CDR1 and CDR2 are SNHLY and FYNNEI. V lost 6 bases and J lost 0, with 12 bases in between. The CDR3 here is CASRPRTSSYEQYF. The CDR3 coding sequence is TGTGCCAGCAGGCCGCGTACAAGCTCCTACGAGCAGTACTTC.

The chain combines TRBV30 with TRBJ2-6; no clear D. Germline V gene data show CDR1 as GTSNPN and CDR2 as SVGIG (reference sequence). Trimming left V 6 bases short and J 4 bases short, with 7 bases between. The CDR3 extends over 12 amino acids. The CDR3 spells CACLTGANVLTF. The CDR3 bases are TGTGCCTGCCTAACCGGGGCCAACGTCCTGACTTTC.

The V gene is TRBV13, the J gene TRBJ2-5; D gene unclear. With 0 bases removed from V and 2 bases from J, the gap between germline ends came to 13 bases. CDR1 is PRHDT, CDR2 FYEKMQ, per germline (reference sequence). The CDR3 is 16 amino acids. The chain's CDR3 is CASSLGWQDKQETQYF. CDR3 in DNA: TGTGCCAGCAGCTTAGGCTGGCAGGATAAACAAGAGACCCAGTACTTC.

The rearrangement uses TRBV29-1 and TRBJ2-7; TRBD1 agrees at 8 bases. The CDR3 runs 13 residues. The J segment lost 7 bases and the V segment lost 6 bases, leaving 11 bases of the junction unmatched. Germline-derived CDR1 and CDR2 are SQVTM and ANQGSEA. The CDR3 reads CSVTTGARLEQYF. CDR3 nucleotides: TGCAGCGTGACGACAGGGGCCAGGTTAGAGCAGTACTTC.

The genes are TRBV14 and TRBJ2-1; 10 nucleotides agree with TRBD2. The CDR3 is 13 residues long. Losses at the gene ends were 4 bases for V and 8 bases for J; bases not matched to a gene: 2. Germline V gives CDR1 SGHDN, CDR2 FVKESK. CDR3 DNA sequence: TGTGCCAGCAGCCCGGGACTAGCGTATGAGCAGTTCTTC. Translated, it gives CASSPGLAYEQFF. The full variable domain, rest sourced from reference TRBV14 and TRBJ2-1, is EAGVTQFPSHSVIEKGQTVTLRCDPISGHDNLYWYRRVMGKEIKFLLHFVKESKQDESGMPNNRFLAERTGGTYSTLKVQPAELEDSGVYFCASSPGLAYEQFFGPGTRLTVL.

A word on this clone: Other nucleotide sequences from this sample produce the same CDR3. The V gene is TRBV2, the J gene TRBJ1-3; D gene unclear. Per germline, CDR1 SNHLY and CDR2 FYNNEI. V was shortened by 5 bases and J by 0 bases, with 5 bases between the two germline ends. The CDR3 contains 13 residues. The CDR3 nucleotides are TGTGCCAGCAGTCGGGGCTCTGGAAACACCATATATTTT. Translation gives CASSRGSGNTIYF.

The J gene is TRBJ1-1, the V gene TRBV29-1; D unresolved. The CDR3 extends over 12 amino acids. V lost 7 bases to trimming and J lost 6 bases, with 15 bases between them. Germline V gene sequence: CDR1 SQVTM, CDR2 ANQGSEA. CDR3 loop: CSAVPISAEAFF. As DNA, the CDR3 is TGCAGCGCCGTTCCTATATCAGCTGAAGCTTTCTTT.

The V and J genes are TRBV7-3 and TRBJ2-3, with a tentative D call TRBD1 (5 bases). Germline-derived CDR1 and CDR2 are SGHTA and FQGTGA. The CDR3 totals 15 residues. The germline V and J ends were trimmed by 5 bases and 5 bases, with 17 bases remaining between them. DNA of the CDR3: TGTGCCAGCAGCCAAGGGAAGGGGCAAGGAGATACGCAGTATTTT. Its translation: CASSQGKGQGDTQYF.

The chain combines TRBV30 with TRBJ1-3; D uncertain. The V end lost 4 bases, the J end lost 3 bases, and 10 bases lay between the germline ends. The CDR3 is 13 amino acids. The V gene's germline CDR1 is GTSNPN and CDR2 SVGIG (reference sequence). The chain's CDR3 is CAWNGAGGNTIYF. The CDR3 DNA sequence: TGTGCCTGGAATGGCGCAGGTGGAAACACCATATATTTT.

The chain links TRBV7-9 to TRBJ2-5; TRBD2 might be the D (5 bases). The V end was cut by 3 bases, the J end by 4 bases, with 18 bases between. Germline CDR1 reads SEHNR; CDR2 reads FQNEAQ (reference sequence). The length of the CDR3 is 16 residues. The CDR3 loop reads CASSFPSTDSRETQYF. The CDR3, as DNA: TGTGCCAGCAGCTTCCCCTCCACGGACTCGCGAGAGACCCAGTACTTC. The complete variable domain, with remaining parts taken from reference TRBV7-9 and TRBJ2-5, reads DTGVSQNPRHKITKRGQNVTFRCDPISEHNRLYWYRQTLGQGPEFLTYFQNEAQLEKSRLLSDRFSAERPKGSFSTLEIQRTEQGDSAMYLCASSFPSTDSRETQYFGPGTRLLVL.

The V call is TRBV5-6, the J call TRBJ2-2, with D possibly being TRBD2 (7 bases). Deletions cut 5 bases from V and 4 bases from J, with 15 bases between. CDR1 SGHDT and CDR2 YYEEEE come from the germline V gene. The CDR3 totals 15 residues. The CDR3 sequence is CASSSLGGVTGELFF. In nucleotides, the CDR3 is TGTGCCAGCAGTTCCCTAGGGGGGGTCACCGGGGAGCTGTTTTTT.